These 9 T cell receptor beta chains originate from one sample sequenced in a study of vaccination effects on CD4 cells after COVID-19. Assay used: immunoSEQ multiplex PCR; TCRdb lists only in-frame clones, some missing. The sample holds around 30,000 clones, about 74% seen once. Antigens for these TCRs are unknown. Antigen-specific CD4+ T cells were expanded with viral peptide pools in the ViraFEST assay before sequencing. With roughly 10 days of culture completed, CD4+ T cells were isolated. Two doses of either BNT162b2 or mRNA-1273 were given to each participant. This sample comprised CD4+ T cells from PBMCs cultured with HCoV-OC43 spike peptides, obtained after COVID-19 vaccination. As for subset: HCoV-OC43 spike overlapping peptide pool stimulation. The receptor source for this set is a human donor who received a COVID-19 vaccine.

This chain links TRBV7-9 with TRBJ2-7; TRBD1 might be the D (6 bases). This CDR3 has 14 amino acids. V gave up 5 bases and J gave up 2 bases, with 13 bases separating them. Germline V gene lookup returns CDR1 SEHNR and CDR2 FQNEAQ (reference sequence). The CDR3 is CASSPLDRTYEQYF. DNA for the CDR3: TGTGCCAGCAGCCCCCTGGACAGAACCTACGAGCAGTACTTC.

The V and J genes are TRBV18 and TRBJ1-1; TRBD1 might be the D (6 bases). Germline lookup yields CDR1 KGHSH and CDR2 LQKENI. The CDR3 is 16 residues long. The V and J ends lost 3 bases and 1 base respectively, with 15 bases between them. The CDR3 nucleotides read TGTGCCAGCTCACCCCCAAGAACAGGGAGGAACACTGAAGCTTTCTTT. It yields the protein CASSPPRTGRNTEAFF.

This chain uses TRBV29-1 with TRBJ2-2; D assignment may be TRBD1 or TRBD2 (5 bases each). The V end lost 7 bases, the J end lost 1 base, and 13 bases lay between the germline ends. The CDR3 totals 14 residues. Germline values: CDR1 SQVTM, CDR2 ANQGSEA. DNA for the CDR3: TGCAGCGCACTAGAACAGGTGAACACCGGGGAGCTGTTTTTT. As protein: CSALEQVNTGELFF.

V is TRBV19 and J is TRBJ2-1; D is undetermined. CDR1 and CDR2 (germline): LNHDA, SQIVND (reference sequence). The CDR3 runs to 14 residues. Trimming took 1 base from V and 5 from J, leaving 9 bases between them. CDR3 residues: CASSIGLPHNEQFF. CDR3 nucleotides: TGTGCCAGTAGTATAGGGTTACCCCACAATGAGCAGTTCTTC.

This sequence joins TRBV4-2 and TRBJ2-1; 10 nucleotides align to TRBD2. With 1 base clipped from V and 0 bases from J, the junction kept 9 bases outside the gene matches. This CDR3 contains 19 residues. The V gene's germline CDR1 is LGHNA and CDR2 YNFKEQ. The CDR3 here is CASSQVHTSGVSSYNEQFF. CDR3 bases: TGTGCCAGCAGCCAAGTCCACACTAGCGGGGTCAGCTCCTACAATGAGCAGTTCTTC.

This clone was seen once. This chain connects TRBV24-1 to TRBJ2-3, with unresolved D. The germline gives CDR1 KGHDR, CDR2 SFDVKD. The CDR3 consists of 13 residues. V shed 6 bases and J shed 0 bases, with 6 bases lying between them. In DNA, the CDR3 is TGTGCCACCAGTCCCGGGAGCACAGATACGCAGTATTTT. Its translation is CATSPGSTDTQYF.

The chain recombines TRBV5-1 with TRBJ1-1, with unresolved D. The germline V and J ends were trimmed by 4 bases and 1 base, with 8 bases remaining between them. Germline lookup yields CDR1 SGHRS and CDR2 YFSETQ. The CDR3 runs to 13 residues. The CDR3 reads CASSPPTNTEAFF. The DNA of the CDR3 is TGCGCCAGCAGCCCGCCGACGAACACTGAAGCTTTCTTT.

CDR3 in DNA: TGTGCCAGCAGCTCCAGGGGGCGGAAAGAGACCCAGTACTTC. Protein product: CASSSRGRKETQYF. The V and J genes are TRBV5-4 and TRBJ2-5, with TRBD1 identical over 8 bases. This CDR3 spans 14 amino acids. The trim removed 3 bases at V and 3 bases at J, leaving 4 bases unmatched. Germline assignment: CDR1 SGHNT and CDR2 YYREEE (reference sequence). Using reference TRBV5-4 and TRBJ2-5 for the parts outside the CDR3, the full variable domain is ETGVTQSPTHLIKTRGQQVTLRCSSQSGHNTVSWYQQALGQGPQFIFQYYREEENGRGNFPPRFSGLQFPNYSSELNVNALELDDSALYLCASSSRGRKETQYFGPGTRLLVL.

This clone was counted only a few times. The chain couples TRBV6-5 to TRBJ2-5, with a possible D match to TRBD2 (5 bases). Germline V gene lookup returns CDR1 MNHEY and CDR2 SVGAGI. The CDR3 length is 14 residues. Trimming cost V 4 bases and J 0 bases, with 9 bases left between them. CDR3 sequence: CASSFTGYQETQYF. The CDR3 coding sequence is TGTGCCAGCAGTTTTACGGGATACCAAGAGACCCAGTACTTC.